The rows below give T cell receptor beta chains drawn from one sample of a study of blood T cell repertoires in COVID-19. TCRdb keeps only in-frame clones here, not all; method: immunoSEQ multiplex PCR. This sample carries around 190,000 clones, around 77% of them seen once, and the ten largest clones take 5% to 8.5%. Sequencing was done on a sample of peripheral blood. The receptors were gathered from a man between 65 and 85 years old with active or convalescent COVID-19. The CDR3 runs from the conserved cysteine through the conserved F or W. D genes are given only for firm matches. Part of the rows lack a size; the others show once, few, many or a class for expanded clones.

.	15	TRBV6-5	TRBJ2-3	.	CASSYSRKSSDTQYF
.	12	TRBV6-2/TRBV6-3	TRBJ2-5	TRBD2	CASSYPGLALYF
.	13	TRBV10-3	TRBJ1-1	TRBD1	CASAGGRGLEAFF
.	13	TRBV5-1	TRBJ2-2	.	CASSLGQTGELFF
.	15	TRBV7-2	TRBJ1-4	TRBD1	CASSRGTDLNEKLFF
few	15	TRBV2	TRBJ1-3	TRBD1	CASSEVRGPGNTIYF
.	14	TRBV7-2	TRBJ1-6	.	CASSLWGRNSPLHF
.	15	TRBV5-1	TRBJ2-7	.	CASSPRGYLSYEQYF
.	14	TRBV2	TRBJ2-2	.	CASSVQGTTGELFF
.	14	TRBV6-5	TRBJ2-1	TRBD1	CASSYSRQGGEQFF
.	12	TRBV3-1/TRBV3-2	TRBJ1-1	.	CASSLSHTEAFF
.	16	TRBV5-6	TRBJ2-3	TRBD2	CASSLRGGQRSDTQYF
.	15	TRBV5-1	TRBJ2-3	.	CASRAGGTVTGTQYF
few	14	TRBV3-1/TRBV3-2	TRBJ2-5	.	CASSQGPREETQYF
.	12	TRBV14	TRBJ2-7	.	CASSHRVGEQYF